The 30 T cell receptor beta chains below come from one sample, sequenced in a study of T cell responses to AZD1222 COVID-19 vaccine. Produced via immunoSEQ multiplex PCR; TCRdb's table is partial and in-frame only. Here the sample spans about 100,000 clones, around 86% being singletons. The sequencing here drew on peripheral blood, taken 28 days after the second dose of the MenACWY control vaccine. The receptors derive from an adult who received the MenACWY meningococcal vaccine as a control.

This clone was counted a few times. The rearrangement joins TRBV2 to TRBJ2-2; 8 bases map to TRBD1. The CDR3 runs 14 residues. V dropped 8 bases and J dropped 1; count of bases not matched to a gene: 3. CDR1 is SNHLY, CDR2 FYNNEI, per germline. The CDR3, as DNA: TGTGCCAGCGGGGACAGGCTGAACACCGGGGAGCTGTTTTTT. Amino acid sequence: CASGDRLNTGELFF. Using reference TRBV2 and TRBJ2-2 for the parts outside the CDR3, the full variable domain is EPEVTQTPSHQVTQMGQEVILRCVPISNHLYFYWYRQILGQKVEFLVSFYNNEISEKSEIFDDQFSVERPDGSNFTLKIRSTKLEDSAMYFCASGDRLNTGELFFGEGSRLTVL.

The chain couples TRBV7-2 to TRBJ2-3, with 13 bases lining up with TRBD2. The CDR3 totals 15 residues. Germline V gene sequence: CDR1 SGHTA, CDR2 FQGNSA. V dropped 5 bases and J dropped 5; count of bases not matched to a gene: 4. The CDR3, as DNA: TGTGCCAGCAGCCAGACTAGCGGGGGGCGAGATACGCAGTATTTT. Amino acid sequence: CASSQTSGGRDTQYF.

The rearrangement links TRBV27 to TRBJ1-1, with D maybe TRBD1 (6 bases). Germline CDR1 is MNHEY and CDR2 is SMNVEV (reference sequence). The CDR3 extends over 13 amino acids. Trimming took off 5 bases at V and 4 bases at J, with 11 bases between the two ends. The CDR3 loop is CASSKGVGTEAFF. CDR3 DNA: TGTGCCAGCAGTAAGGGGGTTGGCACTGAAGCTTTCTTT.

This chain joins TRBV7-9 and TRBJ1-1, with TRBD1 as a possible D gene (6 bases). V was clipped by 6 bases and J by 4 bases, with 12 bases between them. This CDR3 has 13 residues. Germline V CDR1 and CDR2: SEHNR, FQNEAQ (reference sequence). DNA for the CDR3: TGTGCCAGCAGACAGGGTTTGGGCACTGAAGCTTTCTTT. It specifies CASRQGLGTEAFF.

This clone was detected a few times. The chain links TRBV15 to TRBJ1-6; D ambiguous. Germline CDR1 LNHNV, CDR2 YYDKDF (reference sequence). The CDR3 is 14 residues long. V lost 6 bases to trimming and J lost 7 bases, with 13 bases between them. The CDR3 DNA sequence: TGTGCCACCAGTCAGGCCAGGAGAAATTCACCCCTCCACTTT. It translates to CATSQARRNSPLHF.

The genes are TRBV28 and TRBJ1-5; possible D gene TRBD1, 5 bases. CDR1 MDHEN and CDR2 SYDVKM come from the germline V gene. V was pared by 1 base and J by 7 bases, with 23 bases between. The CDR3 is made up of 18 amino acids. The CDR3 loop is CASSLSGGIGSLDQPQHF. Here the CDR3 DNA reads TGTGCCAGCAGTTTATCGGGGGGGATTGGAAGTCTCGACCAGCCCCAGCATTTT.

The chain is built from TRBV25-1 and TRBJ1-1; D unclear. V was trimmed by 7 bases and J by 3 bases, leaving 9 bases between them. The CDR3 is made up of 12 amino acids. In germline, CDR1 is MGHDK, CDR2 SYGVNS. For the CDR3, the DNA is TGTGCCAGCACCGGGGAAGACACTGAAGCTTTCTTT. As protein: CASTGEDTEAFF.

V is TRBV11-2 and J is TRBJ1-3; D is possibly TRBD1 (5 bases). CDR3 length equals 16 residues. V lost 2 bases and J 1 base, leaving 12 bases between the germline ends. CDR1 SGHAT and CDR2 FQNNGV come from the germline V gene. The CDR3 nucleotides are TGTGCCAGCAGCTTATCCGGGGAGGGGTCTGGAAACACCATATATTTT. Protein: CASSLSGEGSGNTIYF.

This clone has just one count. The genes are TRBV3-1 (or the pseudogene TRBV3-2) and TRBJ1-2; D gene uncertain. The CDR3 totals 14 residues. Trimming took off 4 bases at V and 4 bases at J, with 13 bases between the two ends. CDR1 and CDR2 (germline): LGHDT, YNNKEL (reference sequence). The CDR3 DNA follows: TGTGCCAGCAGCCCGCGTGGGAAGGGCTATGGCTACACCTTC. Protein sequence: CASSPRGKGYGYTF.

The chain couples TRBV5-6 to TRBJ1-2, with TRBD1 matching over 10 bases. The CDR3 extends over 16 amino acids. Germline CDR1 reads SGHDT; CDR2 reads YYEEEE. After removal of 4 bases from V and 8 bases from J, the junction contained 14 bases not matched to a gene. Here the CDR3 reads CASSRYFGQGGMGYTF. CDR3 in DNA: TGTGCCAGCAGCCGATATTTTGGACAGGGGGGAATGGGCTACACCTTC.

This clone was seen only once. This chain links TRBV6-4 with TRBJ2-2; D is possibly TRBD1 (6 bases). Germline lookup yields CDR1 MRHNA and CDR2 SNTAGT. V was clipped by 2 bases and J by 6 bases, with 10 bases between them. The CDR3 sequence is 14 residues long. In nucleotides, the CDR3 is TGTGCCAGCAGTGACCTCCCAGGGGCCGGGGAGCTGTTTTTT. The encoded protein is CASSDLPGAGELFF.

The rearrangement joins TRBV5-5 to TRBJ1-4, with 8 bases aligning to TRBD1. This CDR3 contains 14 residues. Trimming at V came to 4 bases and at J to 8 bases, leaving 7 bases not matched to a gene. The germline V gene encodes CDR1 SGHKS and CDR2 YYEKEE (reference sequence). CDR3 protein: CASSTDRVEEKLFF. The CDR3 coding sequence is TGTGCCAGCAGCACGGACAGGGTTGAAGAAAAACTGTTTTTT. The full variable domain, completed using reference TRBV5-5 and TRBJ1-4, is DAGVTQSPTHLIKTRGQQVTLRCSPISGHKSVSWYQQVLGQGPQFIFQYYEKEERGRGNFPDRFSARQFPNYSSELNVNALLLGDSALYLCASSTDRVEEKLFFGSGTQLSVL.

The chain recombines TRBV19 with TRBJ1-5, with a weak D call TRBD1 (5 bases). Deletions cut 2 bases from V and 2 bases from J, with 10 bases between. This CDR3 spans 15 amino acids. Germline V CDR1 and CDR2: LNHDA, SQIVND (reference sequence). The CDR3 sequence: CASSISGGRNQPQHF. Written as DNA, the CDR3 is TGTGCCAGTAGTATAAGTGGGGGACGCAATCAGCCCCAGCATTTT.

The rearrangement links TRBV4-1 to TRBJ1-1; D perhaps matches TRBD1 (5 bases). The V gene lost 0 bases and the J gene lost 0 bases, with 8 bases spanning the gap. The CDR3 runs 15 residues. CDR1 and CDR2 from the germline V gene are MGHRA and YSYEKL. This chain's CDR3 is CASSQEGVLNTEAFF. The DNA of the CDR3 is TGCGCCAGCAGCCAAGAAGGGGTCCTGAACACTGAAGCTTTCTTT.

The gene calls are TRBV24-1 and TRBJ2-2; no firm D call. V was trimmed by 0 bases and J by 2 bases, leaving 3 bases between them. The CDR3 totals 14 residues. Germline V gene lookup returns CDR1 KGHDR and CDR2 SFDVKD. The CDR3 DNA reads TGTGCCACCAGTGATTTGAGAAACACCGGGGAGCTGTTTTTT. This sequence encodes CATSDLRNTGELFF.

This clone was counted only a few times. The chain combines TRBV11-3 with TRBJ2-5; D is possibly TRBD1 or TRBD2 (5 bases each). The CDR3 is 14 residues long. Germline values: CDR1 SGHNT, CDR2 YENEEA. V gave up 5 bases and J gave up 9 bases, with 19 bases separating them. The CDR3 loop is CASSIGTAEAAQYF. The DNA of the CDR3 is TGTGCCAGCAGCATCGGGACCGCGGAGGCGGCCCAGTACTTC. The whole variable domain, remainder taken from reference TRBV11-3 and TRBJ2-5, is EAGVVQSPRYKIIEKKQPVAFWCNPISGHNTLYWYLQNLGQGPELLIRYENEEAVDDSQLPKDRFSAERLKGVDSTLKIQPAELGDSAVYLCASSIGTAEAAQYFGPGTRLLVL.

V gene TRBV28 combines with J gene TRBJ2-5; D unresolved. Trimming cost V 3 bases and J 7 bases, with 6 bases left between them. The CDR3 is made up of 11 amino acids. Looked up from germline, CDR1 is MDHEN and CDR2 is SYDVKM. CDR3 amino acids: CASSLSRTQYF. CDR3 DNA: TGTGCCAGCAGTTTGAGCAGGACCCAGTACTTC.

The chain carries TRBV11-2 and TRBJ1-5; a weak D match, TRBD1 (5 bases). Germline V CDR1 and CDR2: SGHAT, FQNNGV. The CDR3 is 15 amino acids. V was cut by 5 bases and J by 5 bases, with 16 bases left in between. The CDR3 here is CASSPGQGVDQPQHF. Written as DNA, the CDR3 is TGTGCCAGCAGCCCCGGGCAGGGTGTCGATCAGCCCCAGCATTTT.

The V and J genes are TRBV5-4 and TRBJ1-2, with D tentatively TRBD1 (5 bases). Germline CDR1 SGHNT, CDR2 YYREEE (reference sequence). V lost 4 bases and J 5 bases, leaving 15 bases between the germline ends. The CDR3 totals 14 residues. Written as DNA, the CDR3 is TGTGCCAGCAGCATTCTAGACAGCCGTTATGGCTACACCTTC. It specifies CASSILDSRYGYTF.

The chain couples TRBV19 to TRBJ2-7; perhaps TRBD2 as D (6 bases). Germline loops: CDR1 LNHDA, CDR2 SQIVND (reference sequence). V lost 11 bases and J lost 5, with 13 bases in between. CDR3 length: 11 residues. The DNA for the CDR3 is TGTGCCGTCCGGGGGATGGACGAGCAGTACTTC. It specifies CAVRGMDEQYF.

CDR3 residues: CASSPPPPNTEAFF. Here the CDR3 DNA reads TGTGCCAGCAGTCCCCCGCCGCCCAACACTGAAGCTTTCTTT. The chain couples TRBV28 to TRBJ1-1; no clear D. From germline, CDR1 is MDHEN and CDR2 SYDVKM. The CDR3 is made up of 14 amino acids. The V end was cut by 5 bases, the J end by 2 bases, with 12 bases between.

The V and J genes are TRBV9 and TRBJ1-2; TRBD1 agrees at 7 bases. Trimming removed 4 bases from V and 3 bases from J; junction bases left unmatched: 3. This CDR3 region has 13 residues. Per germline, CDR1 SGDLS and CDR2 YYNGEE. The CDR3 spells CASSPDRDYGYTF. The DNA of the CDR3 is TGTGCCAGCAGCCCAGACAGGGACTATGGCTACACCTTC. Variable domain in full (rest from reference TRBV9 and TRBJ1-2): DSGVTQTPKHLITATGQRVTLRCSPRSGDLSVYWYQQSLDQGLQFLIQYYNGEERAKGNILERFSAQQFPDLHSELNLSSLELGDSALYFCASSPDRDYGYTFGSGTRLTVV.

The V call is TRBV5-6, the J call TRBJ1-2; TRBD1 matches 12 bases. The length of the CDR3 is 14 residues. Looked up from germline, CDR1 is SGHDT and CDR2 is YYEEEE. J lost 8 bases, V lost 2 bases, and 4 bases had no gene match. In nucleotides, the CDR3 is TGTGCCAGCAGCTTCTGGGACAGGGGGCTAGGCTACACCTTC. Amino acid sequence: CASSFWDRGLGYTF.

The chain recombines TRBV28 with TRBJ1-2; D is undetermined. This CDR3 contains 15 residues. V lost 6 bases and J 4 bases, leaving 18 bases between the germline ends. Germline lookup yields CDR1 MDHEN and CDR2 SYDVKM. CDR3 DNA sequence: TGTGCCAGCAGCTCCCCAAAAAGGATCACCTATGGCTACACCTTC. This sequence encodes CASSSPKRITYGYTF.

V usage is TRBV11-2 and J usage is TRBJ2-3; the D is unclear. There are 16 residues in the CDR3. Germline V CDR1 and CDR2: SGHAT, FQNNGV. The V and J ends lost 1 base and 1 base respectively, with 12 bases between them. The CDR3, as DNA: TGTGCCAGCAGCTTAGGAATTCAGGCTGGCACAGATACGCAGTATTTT. It yields the protein CASSLGIQAGTDTQYF. Together with reference TRBV11-2 and TRBJ2-3, the CDR3 gives the full variable domain: EAGVAQSPRYKIIEKRQSVAFWCNPISGHATLYWYQQILGQGPKLLIQFQNNGVVDDSQLPKDRFSAERLKGVDSTLKIQPAKLEDSAVYLCASSLGIQAGTDTQYFGPGTRLTVL.

The chain uses TRBV5-4 and TRBJ1-2; 7 nucleotides agree with TRBD1. Germline-derived CDR1 and CDR2 are SGHNT and YYREEE (reference sequence). The V segment lost 4 bases and the J segment 0 bases; nucleotides outside the gene matches: 12. This CDR3 spans 17 amino acids. Here the CDR3 DNA reads TGTGCCAGCAGCGGGACCGGGACAGCTCTCTCTAACTATGGCTACACCTTC. This sequence encodes CASSGTGTALSNYGYTF. The whole variable domain, remainder taken from reference TRBV5-4 and TRBJ1-2, is ETGVTQSPTHLIKTRGQQVTLRCSSQSGHNTVSWYQQALGQGPQFIFQYYREEENGRGNFPPRFSGLQFPNYSSELNVNALELDDSALYLCASSGTGTALSNYGYTFGSGTRLTVV.

This clone occurred a few times. The chain recombines TRBV2 with TRBJ2-3, with D hard to call. Per the germline V gene, CDR1 is SNHLY and CDR2 is FYNNEI. V was pared by 6 bases and J by 4 bases, with 11 bases between. This CDR3 has 13 residues. For the CDR3, the DNA is TGTGCCAGCAGCGGAAACTCGGCAGATACGCAGTATTTT. Its translation: CASSGNSADTQYF.

V usage is TRBV7-2 and J usage is TRBJ1-5; no clear D gene. From germline, CDR1 is SGHTA and CDR2 FQGNSA. V lost 5 bases, J lost 4 bases, and 6 bases lay in between. The CDR3 runs 12 residues. The CDR3: CASSDYNQPQHF. CDR3 nucleotides: TGTGCCAGCAGCGATTATAATCAGCCCCAGCATTTT.

This clone was detected a few times. The chain employs TRBV2 and TRBJ2-3; 11 positions agree with TRBD2. CDR3 size: 15 residues. Germline values: CDR1 SNHLY, CDR2 FYNNEI. V was pared by 4 bases and J by 5 bases, with 5 bases of the junction left unmatched. The CDR3, as DNA: TGTGCCAGCAGTGGACTAGCGGGGAGGGGAGATACGCAGTATTTT. Amino acid sequence: CASSGLAGRGDTQYF.

The rearrangement links TRBV7-2 to TRBJ2-5; 8 bases are shared with TRBD2. Germline assignment: CDR1 SGHTA and CDR2 FQGNSA. The trim removed 3 bases at V and 9 bases at J, leaving 15 bases unmatched. This CDR3 has 16 residues. DNA for the CDR3: TGTGCCAGCAGCTTCGATAGCGGGCCGCGGGGGGAGTCCCAGTACTTC. Encoded protein: CASSFDSGPRGESQYF.